The 12 T cell receptor beta chains reported below all come from one sample, sequenced in a study of response to subunit inactivated influenza vaccine. TCRdb independently ran MiXCR on the RT-PCR reads; one entry per CDR3 protein. The table lists a few hundred thousand distinct CDR3 sequences, 11% to 15% of them singletons, with roughly 11% in the top ten. Sequences were derived from PBMCs from blood, sampled roughly 13 days after vaccination. The receptors stem from a man aged 50 to 59 who received an inactivated influenza vaccine.

This sequence joins TRBV18 and TRBJ2-3; D is uncertain. Germline CDR1 and CDR2: KGHSH and LQKENI. This CDR3 is built from 15 residues. The V end lost 3 bases, the J end lost 0 bases, and 10 bases lay between the germline ends. The CDR3 reads CASSPYRGSTDTQYF. CDR3 DNA sequence: TGTGCCAGCTCACCCTACAGAGGAAGCACAGATACGCAGTATTTT.

The chain combines TRBV7-2 with TRBJ2-5; D unclear. The CDR3 spans 16 residues. V was clipped by 1 base and J by 7 bases, with 19 bases between them. The V gene's germline CDR1 is SGHTA and CDR2 FQGNSA. The CDR3, as DNA: TGTGCCAGCAGCTTAGGGGTGTCTCCTTCCCAAAGGACCCAGTACTTC. Translating gives CASSLGVSPSQRTQYF.

The table lists this clonotype with a few counts. The V and J genes are TRBV27 and TRBJ1-4; D unclear. This CDR3 is built from 14 residues. Germline assignment: CDR1 MNHEY and CDR2 SMNVEV (reference sequence). With 2 bases removed from V and 8 bases from J, the gap between germline ends came to 12 bases. CDR3 nucleotide sequence: TGTGCCAGCAGTTTAGTGGGAGTCGGGGAAAAACTGTTTTTT. Amino acids: CASSLVGVGEKLFF. The variable domain in full, completed from reference TRBV27 and TRBJ1-4, reads EAQVTQNPRYLITVTGKKLTVTCSQNMNHEYMSWYRQDPGLGLRQIYYSMNVEVTDKGDVPEGYKVSRKEKRNFPLILESPSPNQTSLYFCASSLVGVGEKLFFGSGTQLSVL.

The chain is built from TRBV7-2 and TRBJ2-7; TRBD1 aligns across 8 bases. The CDR3 length is 15 residues. Germline trimming cut 3 bases from V and 4 bases from J; bases unmatched to any gene: 8. Germline V gives CDR1 SGHTA, CDR2 FQGNSA. CDR3 loop: CASSFTGTGYYEQYF. The CDR3 DNA follows: TGTGCCAGCAGCTTCACCGGGACAGGTTATTACGAGCAGTACTTC. The full variable domain, with the rest looked up from reference TRBV7-2 and TRBJ2-7, is GAGVSQSPSNKVTEKGKDVELRCDPISGHTALYWYRQSLGQGLEFLIYFQGNSAPDKSGLPSDRFSAERTGGSVSTLTIQRTQQEDSAVYLCASSFTGTGYYEQYFGPGTRLTVT.

This clonotype was seen more than once but under ten times. The chain couples TRBV2 to TRBJ1-5, with no clear D. The germline V and J ends were trimmed by 4 bases and 0 bases, with 7 bases remaining between them. Germline assignment: CDR1 SNHLY and CDR2 FYNNEI. This CDR3 has 14 amino acids. The CDR3 region has the DNA TGTGCCAGCAGTGTGTACGTTAGCAATCAGCCCCAGCATTTT. Amino acids: CASSVYVSNQPQHF.

The chain recombines TRBV5-1 with TRBJ2-7, with D tentatively TRBD1 or TRBD2 (5 bases each). The CDR3 spans 14 residues. Trimming removed 3 bases at V and 0 bases at J, with 10 bases between. Germline V gene lookup returns CDR1 SGHRS and CDR2 YFSETQ. The CDR3 bases are TGCGCCAGCAGCTGGGACGTTAACTCCTACGAGCAGTACTTC. This gives the protein CASSWDVNSYEQYF.

The sample holds many counts of this clonotype. This rearrangement joins TRBV7-2 to TRBJ2-7; D possibly uses TRBD1 or TRBD2 (5 bases each). The V gene's germline CDR1 is SGHTA and CDR2 FQGNSA. The CDR3 totals 13 residues. V was cut by 5 bases and J by 7 bases, with 15 bases left in between. CDR3 DNA sequence: TGTGCCAGCAGCCCGAGATTTGGGGGAGAGCAGTACTTC. Encoded protein: CASSPRFGGEQYF. Full variable domain (rest looked up from reference TRBV7-2 and TRBJ2-7): GAGVSQSPSNKVTEKGKDVELRCDPISGHTALYWYRQSLGQGLEFLIYFQGNSAPDKSGLPSDRFSAERTGGSVSTLTIQRTQQEDSAVYLCASSPRFGGEQYFGPGTRLTVT.

This clonotype was seen a handful of times. The chain recombines TRBV7-6 with TRBJ1-1; D possibly corresponds to TRBD1 (5 bases). The CDR3 contains 13 residues. The germline gives CDR1 SGHVS, CDR2 FNYEAQ. The germline V and J ends were trimmed by 5 bases and 5 bases, with 12 bases remaining between them. The CDR3 sequence: CASSPPGRTEAFF. CDR3 bases: TGTGCCAGCAGCCCACCAGGGAGAACTGAAGCTTTCTTT.

The chain joins TRBV6-2 or TRBV6-3 to TRBJ2-1; 10 positions match TRBD2. J was trimmed by 5 bases and V by 4 bases; bases with no gene match: 23. The germline V gene encodes CDR1 MNHEY and CDR2 SVGEGT. This CDR3 spans 21 amino acids. CDR3 sequence reads: CASSSSPGRITGTSVDNEQFF. CDR3 bases: TGTGCCAGCAGTTCTTCACCTGGACGGATCACCGGGACTAGCGTAGACAATGAGCAGTTCTTC.

This sequence joins TRBV7-9 and TRBJ1-4; 12 positions agree with TRBD1. J was trimmed by 8 bases and V by 5 bases; bases with no gene match: 6. This CDR3 contains 15 residues. CDR1 is SEHNR, CDR2 FQNEAQ, per germline (reference sequence). The DNA for the CDR3 is TGTGCCAGCAGCGTGGGGACAGGGGGCGGCGAAAAACTGTTTTTT. Its translation is CASSVGTGGGEKLFF.

The V gene is TRBV5-1, the J gene TRBJ2-7, with D tentatively TRBD1 or TRBD2 (5 bases each). The CDR3 extends over 14 amino acids. CDR1 and CDR2 from the germline V gene are SGHRS and YFSETQ. V lost 3 bases and J 6 bases, leaving 16 bases between the germline ends. CDR3 nucleotide sequence: TGCGCCAGCAGCTCGGGACGGGTAGATGGCGAGCAGTACTTC. Protein sequence: CASSSGRVDGEQYF.

V gene TRBV7-8 combines with J gene TRBJ2-6, with D possibly TRBD1 on 5 matching bases. V was shortened by 0 bases and J by 11 bases, with 8 bases between the two germline ends. Germline V gene lookup returns CDR1 SGHVS and CDR2 FQNEAQ. The CDR3 is made up of 13 amino acids. The CDR3 sequence is CASSLASRDVLTF. For the CDR3, the DNA is TGTGCCAGCAGCTTAGCAAGCAGGGACGTCCTGACTTTC.